The 25 T cell receptor beta chains below come from one sample, sequenced in a study of radiation and T cells in renal cell carcinoma. The data were produced by immunoSEQ multiplex PCR, yet TCRdb's version contains in-frame clones alone and is incomplete. The sample gives 140,000 or so clones, about 88% of which show up once; 12% is in the top ten. Described time point: baseline pretreatment blood. The treatment here: 15 Gy SBRT to primary tumor, nephrectomy 4 weeks later. The material was blood, obtained from a patient whose treatment included radiotherapy and nephrectomy. The receptors shown here come from a woman between 45 and 65 years old with renal cell carcinoma.

This clone was observed a handful of times. The chain joins TRBV2 to TRBJ1-5; D may be TRBD1 (5 bases). The CDR3 has 15 residues. Germline loops: CDR1 SNHLY, CDR2 FYNNEI. Trimming shortened V by 5 bases and J by 2 bases, and 13 bases separated the two germline ends. CDR3 in DNA: TGTGCCAGCAGTCCCCAGGGAATACGCAATCAGCCCCAGCATTTT. Its protein product is CASSPQGIRNQPQHF.

The J gene is TRBJ1-4, the V gene TRBV4-1, with D maybe TRBD1 (6 bases). V lost 4 bases and J 8 bases, leaving 17 bases between the germline ends. The CDR3 totals 15 residues. Germline V gene sequence: CDR1 MGHRA, CDR2 YSYEKL. The CDR3, as DNA: TGCGCCAGCAGCCGATTACAGGGTATGGACGAAAAACTGTTTTTT. Its translation: CASSRLQGMDEKLFF.

This clone was found once. The genes are TRBV15 and TRBJ2-2; D is unclear. CDR3 length: 14 amino acids. Trimming pared 2 bases from V and 3 bases from J, leaving 7 bases between. From germline, CDR1 is LNHNV and CDR2 YYDKDF (reference sequence). CDR3 nucleotides: TGTGCCACCAGCAGACTCTCAGACACCGGGGAGCTGTTTTTT. Its protein product is CATSRLSDTGELFF.

The CDR3 DNA follows: TGTGCCAGCAGTTTATGGTCGGGGGGTGGCTATGGCTACACCTTC. Translation: CASSLWSGGGYGYTF. The chain couples TRBV27 to TRBJ1-2, with a tentative D call TRBD1 (5 bases). The CDR3 covers 15 residues. CDR1 is MNHEY, CDR2 SMNVEV, per germline (reference sequence). V shed 1 base and J shed 4 bases, with 13 bases lying between them.

Only one count was recorded for this clone. The V gene is TRBV6-5, the J gene TRBJ1-3, with TRBD1 matching 7 bases. In germline, CDR1 is MNHEY, CDR2 SVGAGI. This CDR3 region has 14 residues. J lost 4 bases, V lost 6 bases, and 6 bases had no gene match. The CDR3 reads CASSQTGNGNTIYF. The DNA of the CDR3 is TGTGCCAGCAGCCAGACAGGGAACGGAAACACCATATATTTT.

V usage is TRBV4-1 and J usage is TRBJ1-4; D uncertain. The CDR3 contains 13 residues. The V gene lost 1 base and the J gene lost 7 bases, with 7 bases spanning the gap. Germline-derived CDR1 and CDR2 are MGHRA and YSYEKL. The CDR3 bases are TGCGCCAGCAGCCAAGTGATCCGTGAAAAACTGTTTTTT. It codes for CASSQVIREKLFF.

The chain carries TRBV12-5 and TRBJ2-2; the D gene is possibly TRBD1 (5 bases). Per germline, CDR1 LGHNT and CDR2 FRNRAP. Trimming removed 2 bases at V and 4 bases at J, with 11 bases between. The CDR3 runs to 15 residues. DNA of the CDR3: TGTGCTAGTGGTTTGAGCAGGGTTGGCACCGGGGAGCTGTTTTTT. Encoded protein: CASGLSRVGTGELFF.

V and J are TRBV7-2 and TRBJ1-1; unclear D gene. The germline V gene encodes CDR1 SGHTA and CDR2 FQGNSA. The V end was cut by 5 bases, the J end by 5 bases, with 15 bases between. This CDR3 is 14 amino acids long. CDR3 loop: CASSPPQRVTEAFF. The CDR3 bases are TGTGCCAGCAGCCCCCCTCAAAGGGTGACTGAAGCTTTCTTT.

This clone was detected only a few times. This chain links TRBV10-3 with TRBJ1-3; D is unresolved. Germline loops: CDR1 ENHRY, CDR2 SYGVKD. Trimming shortened V by 3 bases and J by 4 bases, and 4 bases separated the two germline ends. This CDR3 is 12 amino acids long. In DNA form, the CDR3 reads TGTGCCATCAGTGAAAACGGAAACACCATATATTTT. It encodes CAISENGNTIYF.

V gene TRBV7-8 combines with J gene TRBJ2-5, with TRBD2 matching over 7 bases. The CDR3 covers 13 residues. J gave up 3 bases and V 4 bases, and 2 bases lay outside the gene matches. From germline, CDR1 is SGHVS and CDR2 FQNEAQ. The CDR3 nucleotides read TGTGCCAGCAGCTGGGGGGGGAAAGAGACCCAGTACTTC. Its translation is CASSWGGKETQYF.

The J gene is TRBJ1-1, the V gene TRBV4-2; 8 bases are shared with TRBD1. V was pared by 4 bases and J by 0 bases, with 13 bases of the junction left unmatched. CDR1 and CDR2 from the germline V gene are LGHNA and YNFKEQ. CDR3 size: 18 residues. The DNA for the CDR3 is TGTGCCAGCAGCCGAAAAACCGGGACAGGCCGTGTGAACACTGAAGCTTTCTTT. It encodes CASSRKTGTGRVNTEAFF.

The V call is TRBV19, the J call TRBJ2-1; 8 bases map to TRBD2. Losses at the gene ends were 4 bases for V and 9 bases for J; bases not matched to a gene: 14. The CDR3 is 16 residues long. Germline CDR1 is LNHDA and CDR2 is SQIVND (reference sequence). The CDR3 protein is CASSTHSGGAIVEQFF. CDR3 bases: TGTGCCAGTAGTACGCATTCGGGGGGGGCGATAGTTGAGCAGTTCTTC.

J is TRBJ2-7 and V is TRBV11-3, with D possibly TRBD1 on 6 matching bases. The CDR3 covers 13 residues. V dropped 1 base and J dropped 4 bases, with 8 bases sitting between them. Germline loops: CDR1 SGHNT, CDR2 YENEEA. CDR3 DNA sequence: TGTGCCAGCAGCTTAGCCGACAGGTACGAGCAGTACTTC. Translation: CASSLADRYEQYF. Full variable domain (remainder filled in from reference TRBV11-3 and TRBJ2-7): EAGVVQSPRYKIIEKKQPVAFWCNPISGHNTLYWYLQNLGQGPELLIRYENEEAVDDSQLPKDRFSAERLKGVDSTLKIQPAELGDSAVYLCASSLADRYEQYFGPGTRLTVT.

The chain links TRBV19 to TRBJ1-1; no clear D. The CDR3 is 13 amino acids. The ends were cut back, 6 bases at V and 1 base at J, with 9 bases in the middle. Germline V gives CDR1 LNHDA, CDR2 SQIVND (reference sequence). The CDR3 bases are TGTGCCAGTAGAAAGACCGGGAACACTGAAGCTTTCTTT. Encoded protein: CASRKTGNTEAFF.

The rearrangement joins TRBV5-1 to TRBJ1-1; TRBD1 agrees at 8 bases. Germline V gene data show CDR1 as SGHRS and CDR2 as YFSETQ. The CDR3 length is 15 residues. V dropped 6 bases and J dropped 7; count of bases not matched to a gene: 14. In nucleotides, the CDR3 is TGCGCCAGCAACAAAAATGACAGGGGCACAAATGAAGCTTTCTTT. As protein: CASNKNDRGTNEAFF.

The chain has TRBV7-2 and TRBJ1-5, with a tentative D call TRBD1 (5 bases). The V and J ends lost 1 base and 4 bases respectively, with 14 bases between them. The CDR3 length is 16 residues. The V gene's germline CDR1 is SGHTA and CDR2 FQGNSA. In DNA form, the CDR3 reads TGTGCCAGCAGCTTAGGACGACCAGGGAGGAATCAGCCCCAGCATTTT. Its protein is CASSLGRPGRNQPQHF.

The V and J genes are TRBV2 and TRBJ1-4; TRBD1 is a possible D gene (5 bases). V was cut by 0 bases and J by 7 bases, with 12 bases left in between. The CDR3 is 15 residues long. The V gene's germline CDR1 is SNHLY and CDR2 FYNNEI. The CDR3 sequence is CASSEAGGEVEKLFF. Written as DNA, the CDR3 is TGTGCCAGCAGTGAAGCCGGAGGGGAAGTTGAAAAACTGTTTTTT.

This chain links TRBV21-1 with TRBJ2-7; the table calls TRBD2, which could not be checked here. TRBV21-1 is deemed a pseudogene. The CDR3 extends over 18 amino acids. CDR3 sequence: CAVRRISPGLAGSYEQYF. The CDR3 DNA reads as TGTGCCGTTCGCCGTATTTCCCCCGGACTAGCGGGATCCTACGAGCAGTACTTC.

This clone was counted a single time. This CDR3 is CASRRDRGLNYGYTF. DNA for the CDR3: TGCGCCAGCAGGAGGGACAGGGGCCTTAACTATGGCTACACCTTC. This sequence joins TRBV4-3 and TRBJ1-2; 10 positions agree with TRBD1. CDR1 and CDR2 from the germline V gene are LGHNA and YSLEER. CDR3 length: 15 residues. Trimming took 6 bases from V and 1 from J; bases not matched to a gene: 5.

V usage is TRBV5-6 and J usage is TRBJ1-2; tentatively, D is TRBD1 (5 bases). Germline V gives CDR1 SGHDT, CDR2 YYEEEE. V lost 4 bases and J lost 8, with 12 bases in between. This CDR3 has 12 residues. The CDR3: CASSPGTVGYTF. In nucleotides, the CDR3 is TGTGCCAGCAGCCCCGGGACCGTAGGCTACACCTTC.

This clone appeared a single time. The V gene is TRBV10-3, the J gene TRBJ2-7, with D uncertain. The CDR3 consists of 13 residues. V lost 3 bases and J 3 bases, leaving 9 bases between the germline ends. The germline V gene has CDR1 ENHRY and CDR2 SYGVKD. The chain's CDR3 is CAISEEKIYEQYF. The CDR3 DNA follows: TGTGCCATCAGTGAAGAGAAAATCTACGAGCAGTACTTC.

The chain is built from TRBV2 and TRBJ2-1; 8 bases are shared with TRBD2. J lost 6 bases, V lost 6 bases, and 7 bases had no gene match. CDR3 length: 14 residues. Looked up from germline, CDR1 is SNHLY and CDR2 is FYNNEI. The CDR3 DNA reads TGTGCCAGCAGCCTCGAGAGCGGGGGCAATGAGCAGTTCTTC. It yields the protein CASSLESGGNEQFF.

The CDR3 DNA is TGTGCCAGCAGCAGCGCCGAGGGGCAGAACACTGAAGCTTTCTTT. Protein: CASSSAEGQNTEAFF. The chain combines TRBV13 with TRBJ1-1, with D possibly TRBD1 on 5 matching bases. From germline, CDR1 is PRHDT and CDR2 FYEKMQ (reference sequence). V was shortened by 5 bases and J by 1 base, with 14 bases between the two germline ends. The CDR3 has 15 residues.

The V and J genes are TRBV4-1 and TRBJ1-5; D might be TRBD1 (6 bases). V was pared by 0 bases and J by 4 bases, with 16 bases between. The CDR3 runs to 17 residues. The germline V gene has CDR1 MGHRA and CDR2 YSYEKL. CDR3 in amino acids: CASSQEISPGANQPQHF. Written as DNA, the CDR3 is TGCGCCAGCAGCCAAGAAATTAGTCCAGGGGCTAATCAGCCCCAGCATTTT.

The V call is TRBV5-1, the J call TRBJ1-3; D is unclear. Germline values: CDR1 SGHRS, CDR2 YFSETQ. The CDR3 has 15 residues. Trimming shortened V by 0 bases and J by 0 bases, and 7 bases separated the two germline ends. The CDR3 region has the DNA TGCGCCAGCAGCTTGGGACGCAGCTCTGGAAACACCATATATTTT. Residues: CASSLGRSSGNTIYF.